The 10 T cell receptor beta chains reported below all come from one sample, sequenced in a study of T cell responses to AZD1222 COVID-19 vaccine. Produced via immunoSEQ multiplex PCR; TCRdb's table is partial and in-frame only. Altogether 110,000 or so clones are present, approximately 90% being singletons, with the ten largest covering less than 9.5%. This specimen consisted of peripheral blood, obtained on day 0 of AZD1222 vaccination. The receptors come from an adult in good health.

The chain uses TRBV29-1 and TRBJ1-1, with D tentatively TRBD1 (6 bases). V was shortened by 3 bases and J by 0 bases, with 14 bases between the two germline ends. The V gene's germline CDR1 is SQVTM and CDR2 ANQGSEA. The CDR3 spans 15 residues. The CDR3 DNA is TGCAGCGTTGATTTGACAGGCCTCATGAACACTGAAGCTTTCTTT. Residues: CSVDLTGLMNTEAFF.

J is TRBJ2-3 and V is TRBV7-9; the match to TRBD2 covers 7 bases. Germline V gene lookup returns CDR1 SEHNR and CDR2 FQNEAQ (reference sequence). V shed 2 bases and J 4 bases; nucleotides not matched to a gene: 9. This CDR3 contains 16 residues. This CDR3 reads CASSLLSGIVADTQYF. DNA for the CDR3: TGTGCCAGCAGCTTACTCAGCGGGATTGTCGCAGATACGCAGTATTTT.

This clone appeared a few times. The gene calls are TRBV7-2 and TRBJ2-3, with D perhaps given as TRBD1 or TRBD2 (5 bases each). V was clipped by 1 base and J by 4 bases, with 15 bases between them. CDR1 and CDR2 (germline): SGHTA, FQGNSA. The CDR3 runs to 16 residues. The CDR3 reads CASSLGGGNRADTQYF. The CDR3 nucleotides are TGTGCCAGCAGCTTAGGTGGGGGAAATCGCGCAGATACGCAGTATTTT.

CDR3 residues: CASPGGPTDTQYF. CDR3 in DNA: TGTGCCAGCCCGGGAGGCCCCACAGATACGCAGTATTTT. The gene calls are TRBV7-8 and TRBJ2-3; TRBD2 matches at 7 bases. Trimming at V came to 8 bases and at J to 2 bases, leaving 4 bases not matched to a gene. CDR1 and CDR2 (germline): SGHVS, FQNEAQ. The CDR3 is made up of 13 amino acids.

The chain uses TRBV2 and TRBJ1-2; 7 positions match TRBD1. With V trimmed by 8 bases and J by 8 bases, 14 bases remained unmatched. The CDR3 loop spans 14 amino acids. Looked up from germline, CDR1 is SNHLY and CDR2 is FYNNEI. For the CDR3, the DNA is TGTGCCAGCCGACAGGGAGGGAGATTAAACGGCTACACCTTC. This gives the protein CASRQGGRLNGYTF. Supplemented by reference TRBV2 and TRBJ1-2, the full variable domain reads EPEVTQTPSHQVTQMGQEVILRCVPISNHLYFYWYRQILGQKVEFLVSFYNNEISEKSEIFDDQFSVERPDGSNFTLKIRSTKLEDSAMYFCASRQGGRLNGYTFGSGTRLTVV.

This clone has a handful of counts. This rearrangement joins TRBV20-1 to TRBJ1-5, with D unresolved. The CDR3 consists of 11 residues. From germline, CDR1 is DFQATT and CDR2 SNEGSKA (reference sequence). The V gene lost 5 bases and the J gene lost 5 bases, with 7 bases spanning the gap. The CDR3 DNA is TGCAGTGCTGGAAAGTATCAGCCCCAGCATTTT. Encoded protein: CSAGKYQPQHF.

The chain links TRBV11-3 to TRBJ2-2; no clear D gene. The CDR3 spans 15 residues. CDR1 is SGHNT and CDR2 is YENEEA in the germline V gene. Trimming took off 1 base at V and 3 bases at J, with 9 bases between the two ends. CDR3: CASSLVPYYTGELFF. In DNA, the CDR3 is TGTGCCAGCAGCTTAGTACCATATTACACCGGGGAGCTGTTTTTT.

The V gene is TRBV7-2, the J gene TRBJ2-4, with D perhaps matching TRBD2 (6 bases). The germline V gene has CDR1 SGHTA and CDR2 FQGNSA. The CDR3 is 15 amino acids. The V end was cut by 5 bases, the J end by 8 bases, with 19 bases between. CDR3 residues: CASSPRREWEDIQYF. The CDR3 nucleotides are TGTGCCAGCAGCCCCAGGAGGGAGTGGGAGGACATTCAGTACTTC.

This rearrangement joins TRBV11-2 to TRBJ2-2; D is ambiguous. Germline V gene data show CDR1 as SGHAT and CDR2 as FQNNGV. The CDR3 runs 14 residues. With 0 bases removed from V and 3 bases from J, the gap between germline ends came to 5 bases. The CDR3 protein is CASSLDSYTGELFF. The CDR3 DNA sequence: TGTGCCAGCAGCTTAGACAGTTACACCGGGGAGCTGTTTTTT.

The rearrangement joins TRBV3-1 (or the pseudogene TRBV3-2) to TRBJ2-7, with TRBD1 matching over 7 bases. The germline V gene has CDR1 LGHDT and CDR2 YNNKEL (reference sequence). V shed 0 bases, J shed 1 base, and the junction held 0 bases outside the gene matches. The length of the CDR3 is 14 residues. Here the CDR3 reads CASSQEGQSYEQYF. In nucleotides, the CDR3 is TGTGCCAGCAGCCAAGAGGGACAGTCCTACGAGCAGTACTTC.